The clone carrying this TCR beta chain appeared once. The repertoire was sequenced with immunoSEQ multiplex PCR; TCRdb's copy has only in-frame clones and lacks some. The repertoire holds 110,000 or so clones, with around 80% as singletons. This specimen belongs to a study of blood T cell repertoires in COVID-19. CDR1 and CDR2 from the germline V gene are MDHEN and SYDVKM. With V trimmed by 7 bases and J by 5 bases, 7 bases remained unmatched. CDR3 length: 14 amino acids. The source of this sequence is an elderly woman with acute or convalescent COVID-19. The V and J genes are TRBV28 and TRBJ1-5; 8 bases match TRBD1. Sequenced input: peripheral blood. For the CDR3, the DNA is TGTGCCAGCAACCCGGGACAGGTTCATCAGCCCCAGCATTTT. Protein sequence: CASNPGQVHQPQHF.